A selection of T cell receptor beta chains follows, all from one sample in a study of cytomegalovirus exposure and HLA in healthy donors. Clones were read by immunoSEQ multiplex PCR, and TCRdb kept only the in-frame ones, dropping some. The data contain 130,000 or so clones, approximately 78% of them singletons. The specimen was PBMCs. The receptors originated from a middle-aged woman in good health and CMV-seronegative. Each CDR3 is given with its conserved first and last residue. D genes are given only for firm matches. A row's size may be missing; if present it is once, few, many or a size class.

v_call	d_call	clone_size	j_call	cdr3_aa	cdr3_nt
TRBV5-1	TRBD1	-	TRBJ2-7	CASSFGQGGEQYF	TGCGCCAGCAGCTTCGGACAGGGCGGGGAGCAGTACTTC
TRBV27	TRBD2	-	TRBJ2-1	CASSFSGIYNEQFF	TGTGCCAGCAGTTTTAGCGGGATTTACAATGAGCAGTTCTTC
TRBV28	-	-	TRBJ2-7	CASSEQGHEQYF	TGTGCCAGCAGTGAACAGGGCCACGAGCAGTACTTC
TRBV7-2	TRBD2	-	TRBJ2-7	CASSFAAGREGYEQYF	TGTGCCAGCAGCTTCGCAGCCGGGCGGGAGGGGTACGAGCAGTACTTC
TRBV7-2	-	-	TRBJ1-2	CASSLTGLEYGYTF	TGTGCCAGCAGCTTAACAGGGTTGGAGTATGGCTACACCTTC
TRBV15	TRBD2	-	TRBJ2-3	CATSRRLAGVDTQYF	TGTGCCACCAGCAGAAGACTAGCGGGAGTAGATACGCAGTATTTT
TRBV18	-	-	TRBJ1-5	CASSPRGSNQPQHF	TGTGCCAGCTCACCAAGGGGTAGCAATCAGCCCCAGCATTTT
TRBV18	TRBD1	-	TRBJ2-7	CASSRTGSYEQYF	TGTGCCAGCTCACGGACAGGGTCCTACGAGCAGTACTTC
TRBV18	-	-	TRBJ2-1	CASSPNFYNEQFF	TGTGCCAGCTCACCAAACTTTTACAATGAGCAGTTCTTC
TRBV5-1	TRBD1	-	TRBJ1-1	CASSVPGQGAEAFF	TGCGCCAGCAGCGTACCGGGACAGGGGGCCGAAGCTTTCTTT
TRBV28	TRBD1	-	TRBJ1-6	CASNSNRGYAASPLHF	TGTGCCAGCAATTCAAACAGGGGTTACGCGGCATCACCCCTCCACTTT
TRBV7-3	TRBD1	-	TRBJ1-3	CASSLTAGGNSGNTIYF	TGTGCCAGCAGCTTAACCGCAGGGGGCAACTCTGGAAACACCATATATTTT
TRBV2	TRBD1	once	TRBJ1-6	CASGTGAGSLHF	TGTGCCAGCGGGACAGGGGCTGGGTCCCTCCACTTT
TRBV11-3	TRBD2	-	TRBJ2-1	CASSLDPSGGDNEQFF	TGTGCCAGCAGCTTAGATCCCAGCGGGGGGGACAATGAGCAGTTCTTC
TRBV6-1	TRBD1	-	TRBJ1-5	CASSEARGRRQPQHF	TGTGCCAGCAGTGAAGCGAGGGGGCGCAGACAGCCCCAGCATTTT
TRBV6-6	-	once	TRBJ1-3	CASSSPGFSGNTIYF	TGTGCCAGCAGTTCCCCAGGATTCTCTGGAAACACCATATATTTT
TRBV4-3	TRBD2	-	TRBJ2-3	CASSQVRGAGYGTDTQYF	TGCGCCAGCAGCCAAGTCCGGGGAGCGGGGTATGGCACAGATACGCAGTATTTT
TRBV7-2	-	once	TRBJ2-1	CASSPQGDEQFF	TGTGCCAGCAGCCCTCAGGGCGATGAGCAGTTCTTC
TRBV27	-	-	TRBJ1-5	CASSLWKGGNQPQHF	TGTGCCAGCAGTTTATGGAAAGGAGGCAATCAGCCCCAGCATTTT
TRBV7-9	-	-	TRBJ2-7	CASRKTEDPLEQYF	TGTGCCAGCAGGAAGACAGAGGACCCCCTCGAGCAGTACTTC
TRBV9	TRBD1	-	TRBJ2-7	CASSPGLGQGYEQYF	TGTGCCAGCAGCCCGGGGTTGGGACAGGGGTACGAGCAGTACTTC
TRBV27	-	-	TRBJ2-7	CASSLNLAYEQYF	TGTGCCAGCAGTTTAAACTTAGCCTACGAGCAGTACTTC
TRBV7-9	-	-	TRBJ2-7	CASSENQGREQYF	TGTGCCAGCAGCGAAAACCAGGGTCGGGAGCAGTACTTC
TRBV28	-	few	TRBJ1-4	CASTLELTPEKLFF	TGTGCCAGCACCCTCGAGTTAACGCCCGAAAAACTGTTTTTT
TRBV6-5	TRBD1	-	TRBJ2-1	CASSLTNRGDYNEQFF	TGTGCCAGCAGTTTAACCAACAGGGGAGACTACAATGAGCAGTTCTTC
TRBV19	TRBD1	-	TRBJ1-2	CASSTGQGYGYTF	TGTGCCAGTAGTACCGGACAGGGGTATGGCTACACCTTC
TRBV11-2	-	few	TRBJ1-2	CASSLEAGAEYGYTF	TGTGCCAGCAGCTTAGAGGCGGGGGCAGAATATGGCTACACCTTC
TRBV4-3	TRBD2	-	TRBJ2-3	CASSITRAGEGTDTQYF	TGCGCCAGCAGCATAACCCGAGCGGGAGAGGGCACAGATACGCAGTATTTT
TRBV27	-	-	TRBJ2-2	CASTTIPGTGELFF	TGTGCCAGCACCACTATCCCGGGCACCGGGGAGCTGTTTTTT
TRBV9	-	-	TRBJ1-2	CASSAGGGLLKDGYTF	TGTGCCAGCAGCGCGGGGGGAGGGCTTTTAAAAGATGGCTACACCTTC
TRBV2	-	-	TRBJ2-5	CASSRSGSQETQYF	TGTGCCAGCAGTAGGAGCGGGTCCCAAGAGACCCAGTACTTC
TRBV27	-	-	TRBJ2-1	CASSLRDRPGGRFF	TGTGCCAGCAGTTTAAGGGATCGTCCCGGGGGGCGGTTCTTC
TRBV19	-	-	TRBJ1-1	CASSIDIRRGAEAFF	TGTGCCAGTAGTATAGATATTCGCAGGGGCGCTGAAGCTTTCTTT
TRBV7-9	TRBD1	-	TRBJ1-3	CSSSSMDRGAYSGNTIYF	TGTTCCAGCAGCTCCATGGACAGGGGGGCCTACTCTGGAAACACCATATATTTT
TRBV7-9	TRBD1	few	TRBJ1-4	CASSPRGPIEKLFF	TGTGCCAGCAGCCCCAGGGGGCCGATTGAAAAACTGTTTTTT
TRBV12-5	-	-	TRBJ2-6	CASGLAGANGLTF	TGTGCTAGTGGATTGGCTGGGGCCAACGGCCTGACTTTC
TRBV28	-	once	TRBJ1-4	CASSRTTGEKLFF	TGTGCCAGCAGTCGTACAACAGGGGAAAAACTGTTTTTT
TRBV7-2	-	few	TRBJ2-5	CASSSPRWGETQYF	TGTGCCAGCAGCTCCCCTCGATGGGGCGAGACCCAGTACTTC
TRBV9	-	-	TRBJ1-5	CASSPQKRGQPQHF	TGTGCCAGCAGCCCCCAGAAGCGGGGTCAGCCCCAGCATTTT
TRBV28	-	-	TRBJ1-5	CAITSGTNYQPQHF	TGTGCCATTACGTCCGGGACAAATTATCAGCCCCAGCATTTT
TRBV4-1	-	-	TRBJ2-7	CASSQAGLTSYEQYF	TGCGCCAGCAGCCAGGCGGGACTGACCTCCTACGAGCAGTACTTC
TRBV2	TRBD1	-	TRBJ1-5	CASSGTGANQPQHF	TGTGCCAGCAGTGGGACAGGGGCCAATCAGCCCCAGCATTTT
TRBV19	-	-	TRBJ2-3	CASSKGAGNTDTQYF	TGTGCCAGTAGTAAAGGGGCAGGTAACACAGATACGCAGTATTTT
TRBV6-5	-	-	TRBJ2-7	CASAAGQYYEQYF	TGTGCCAGCGCGGCGGGACAGTACTACGAGCAGTACTTC
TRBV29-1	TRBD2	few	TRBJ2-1	CSVGGLAGGYNEQFF	TGCAGCGTGGGCGGACTAGCGGGAGGATACAATGAGCAGTTCTTC
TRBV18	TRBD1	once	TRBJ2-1	CASSPPDRDRGNEQFF	TGTGCCAGCTCACCACCCGACCGGGACAGGGGTAATGAGCAGTTCTTC
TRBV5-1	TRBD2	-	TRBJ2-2	CASQTSGNTGELFF	TGCGCCAGTCAGACTAGCGGTAACACCGGGGAGCTGTTTTTT
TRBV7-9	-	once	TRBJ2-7	CSSSTLGLGRNEQYF	TGTTCCAGCAGCACCTTAGGACTTGGTAGAAACGAGCAGTACTTC
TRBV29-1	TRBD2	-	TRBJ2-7	CSVGEGTYEQYF	TGCAGCGTAGGGGAGGGAACCTACGAGCAGTACTTC
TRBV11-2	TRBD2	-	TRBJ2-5	CASSVSGTLRPQYF	TGTGCCAGCAGCGTTAGCGGGACGCTGCGGCCCCAGTACTTC
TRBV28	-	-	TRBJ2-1	CASSLGGGVEQFF	TGTGCCAGCTCTTTGGGCGGAGGTGTTGAGCAGTTCTTC